This TCR beta chain originates from a study of OX40 agonist ivuxolimab in advanced cancers. Clones were read by immunoSEQ multiplex PCR, and TCRdb kept only the in-frame ones, dropping some. This table holds about 14,000 clones, about 77% found once. Germline V gene data show CDR1 as LNHDA and CDR2 as SQIVND (reference sequence). V was shortened by 3 bases and J by 2 bases, with 5 bases between the two germline ends. The CDR3 consists of 13 residues. The TCR comes from an adult with an advanced solid tumor such as melanoma, head and neck, liver or kidney cancer. The rearrangement joins TRBV19 to TRBJ1-5; no firm D call. This specimen was CD4+ or CD8+ T cells sorted from blood, taken in a trial of the OX40 agonist ivuxolimab. The CDR3 reads CASSIDGNQPQHF. The CDR3, as DNA: TGTGCCAGTAGTATCGACGGCAATCAGCCCCAGCATTTT. The full variable domain, with the rest looked up from reference TRBV19 and TRBJ1-5, is DGGITQSPKYLFRKEGQNVTLSCEQNLNHDAMYWYRQDPGQGLRLIYYSQIVNDFQKGDIAEGYSVSREKKESFPLTVTSAQKNPTAFYLCASSIDGNQPQHFGDGTRLSIL.